A selection of T cell receptor beta chains follows, all from one sample in a study of blood T cell repertoires in COVID-19. Using immunoSEQ multiplex PCR, the repertoire was profiled, and TCRdb retains in-frame clones only, with some absent. This table holds about 260,000 clones, roughly 84% found once. Source material: peripheral blood. The receptor set was obtained from a man in his sixties with acute or convalescent COVID-19. Each CDR3 is given with its conserved first and last residue. D genes are given only for firm matches. Only part of the rows carry a size: once, few, many, or a class if the clone is expanded.

V	D	size	J	DNA	CDR3
TRBV7-8	NA	few	TRBJ2-2	TGTGCCAGCAGCTTACAGGTTATCGGGAACACCGGGGAGCTGTTTTTT	CASSLQVIGNTGELFF
TRBV7-8	NA	NA	TRBJ2-5	TGTGCCAGCAGCTTAGCGAGTCCCCTACAAGAGACCCAGTACTTC	CASSLASPLQETQYF
TRBV28	TRBD1	NA	TRBJ1-2	TGTGCCAGCAGTTTGGTGGGGGCCAGGGGGTATGGCTACACCTTC	CASSLVGARGYGYTF
TRBV4-2	NA	NA	TRBJ1-2	TGTGCCAGCAGCCAAGATCAGGGGCCAGGTTACGGCTACACCTTC	CASSQDQGPGYGYTF
TRBV10-3	NA	NA	TRBJ2-1	TGTGCCATCAGTGGGCCCCCGGATCGCGGGACCGCCGGGGCCTACAATGAGCAGTTCTTC	CAISGPPDRGTAGAYNEQFF
TRBV7-6	TRBD1	NA	TRBJ2-7	TGTGCCAGCAGCGCCGGGACAGGGAGCTCCTACGAGCAGTACTTC	CASSAGTGSSYEQYF
TRBV7-2	TRBD2	NA	TRBJ2-7	TGTGCCAGCAGCCTTCAGCGGGGCCCGGGGGAGCAGTACTTC	CASSLQRGPGEQYF
TRBV7-8	NA	NA	TRBJ1-4	TGTGCCAGCAGCTTAGGCAGGAGGAATGAAAAACTGTTTTTT	CASSLGRRNEKLFF
TRBV19	TRBD1	NA	TRBJ1-1	TGTGCCAGTAGTAATTCAGGGGGCGGTGGGGCTGAAGCTTTCTTT	CASSNSGGGGAEAFF
TRBV7-3	TRBD1	NA	TRBJ2-5	TGTGCCAGCAGTTACGGACAGGGGAGAGGAGAGACCCAGTACTTC	CASSYGQGRGETQYF
TRBV2	TRBD2	NA	TRBJ2-5	TGTGCCAGCAGCGGCAGCGGGGGGCAAGAGACCCAGTACTTC	CASSGSGGQETQYF
TRBV21-1	NA	NA	TRBJ1-2	TGTGCCTCCGGGAGGGATGGCTACACCTTC	CASGRDGYTF
TRBV30	NA	NA	TRBJ2-3	TGTGCCTGGAGTGTAGGGGGGGCAGGTGCAGATACGCAGTATTTT	CAWSVGGAGADTQYF
TRBV6-5	NA	NA	TRBJ1-5	TGTGCCAGCAGTTACTCTGTCGGAGACAATCAGCCCCAGCATTTT	CASSYSVGDNQPQHF
TRBV19	TRBD1	NA	TRBJ2-2	TGTGCCAGTAGTATAGGCAACAGGGGGTACACCGGGGAGCTGTTTTTT	CASSIGNRGYTGELFF
TRBV9	NA	NA	TRBJ1-1	TGTGCCAGCAGCGAGGGGCGGGGAGCTGAAGCTTTCTTT	CASSEGRGAEAFF
TRBV2	TRBD1	NA	TRBJ2-5	TGTGCCAGCAGCGTGACAGGGGGGTTGCAAGAGACCCAGTACTTC	CASSVTGGLQETQYF
TRBV30	TRBD1	NA	TRBJ2-6	TGTGCCTGGACCAGACAGGGGGACAACGTCCTGACTTTC	CAWTRQGDNVLTF
TRBV18	TRBD1	NA	TRBJ1-1	TGTGCCAGCTCACCAACAGGGGTGGGAACTGAAGCTTTCTTT	CASSPTGVGTEAFF
TRBV18	TRBD1	NA	TRBJ2-3	TGTGCCAGCTCACCTTTCCTAAGACAGGGACGCACCACAGATACGCAGTATTTT	CASSPFLRQGRTTDTQYF
TRBV5-1	NA	NA	TRBJ2-7	TGCGCCAGCCAAGGTTCTACAGGAGCCTACGAGCAGTACTTC	CASQGSTGAYEQYF
TRBV29-1	NA	NA	TRBJ1-1	TGCAGCACCACAAGGGGTTTAGGGGGGGCAGTTTTCCAGCCGGAAGCTTTCTTT	CSTTRGLGGAVFQPEAFF
TRBV10-3	TRBD1	NA	TRBJ1-2	TGTGCCATCAGTCCTATGACAGGGTTACATGGCTACACCTTC	CAISPMTGLHGYTF
TRBV30	NA	NA	TRBJ2-3	TGTGCCTGGAGTGTACGCGGGGCAGATACGCAGTATTTT	CAWSVRGADTQYF
TRBV27	NA	NA	TRBJ2-4	TGTGCCAGCAGTTCGACTAGGGAGTACATTCAGTACTTC	CASSSTREYIQYF
TRBV11-3	NA	NA	TRBJ2-7	TGTGCCAGCAGCTTAGGATCCGGGTACGAGCAGTACTTC	CASSLGSGYEQYF
TRBV4-1	NA	NA	TRBJ1-1	TGCGCCAGCAGCCAAGACGGTACGGGTAGGACTGAAGCTTTCTTT	CASSQDGTGRTEAFF
TRBV7-9	TRBD1	NA	TRBJ1-2	TGTGCCAGCAGCCCGCCCCGGGGGACAGACTATGGCTACACCTTC	CASSPPRGTDYGYTF
TRBV3-1/TRBV3-2	TRBD1	few	TRBJ2-5	TGTGCCAGCAGCCAAGAGGCCTTTACCGGGACAGGCGATAAAGAGACCCAGTACTTC	CASSQEAFTGTGDKETQYF
TRBV29-1	TRBD2	NA	TRBJ2-5	TGCAGCGTATACGGGACTAGCGCCGAAGAGACCCAGTACTTC	CSVYGTSAEETQYF
TRBV19	TRBD1	NA	TRBJ2-3	TGTGCCAGTAGTAACCCGGGACAGAGCACAGATACGCAGTATTTT	CASSNPGQSTDTQYF
TRBV18	NA	NA	TRBJ2-2	TGTGCCAGCTCTACGGACTCGTCGAACACCGGGGAGCTGTTTTTT	CASSTDSSNTGELFF
TRBV24-1	NA	NA	TRBJ2-3	TGTGCCACCAGTGCAGGGAGCACAGATACGCAGTATTTT	CATSAGSTDTQYF
TRBV18	TRBD1	NA	TRBJ1-1	TGTGCCAGCTCACCCCGGGACAGGGGCGCTGAAGCTTTCTTT	CASSPRDRGAEAFF
TRBV3-1/TRBV3-2	TRBD2	NA	TRBJ2-3	TGTGCCAGCAGCCAAGAATGGGGTCCCTCTAGCGGGGGGGCTCGAGATACGCAGTATTTT	CASSQEWGPSSGGARDTQYF
TRBV5-1	NA	NA	TRBJ1-4	TGCGCCAGCAGCCCCGGGGGTTCCATCGATGAAAAACTGTTTTTT	CASSPGGSIDEKLFF
TRBV11-2	NA	NA	TRBJ1-1	TGTGCCAGCAGCTTAAGTTTCAGTTTGAACACTGAAGCTTTCTTT	CASSLSFSLNTEAFF
TRBV2	NA	NA	TRBJ2-6	TGTGCCAGCGCAGGGGTTTGGGGGCTCGACGTCCTGACTTTC	CASAGVWGLDVLTF
TRBV6-5	TRBD2	NA	TRBJ2-4	TGTGCCAGCAGTTTCGCCGGGACTAGGGGCATTCAGTACTTC	CASSFAGTRGIQYF
TRBV4-1	TRBD1	NA	TRBJ1-3	TGCGCCAGCAGCCAAGCCCCGAGTCGAGGACAGGCGACCTCTGGAAACACCATATATTTT	CASSQAPSRGQATSGNTIYF
TRBV30	NA	NA	TRBJ2-5	TGTGCCGGGGGACCGGGGGTCAAAGAGACCCAGTACTTC	CAGGPGVKETQYF
TRBV6-5	NA	NA	TRBJ2-1	TGTGCCAGCAGTTATGGGCAGGTCAATGAGCAGTTCTTC	CASSYGQVNEQFF
TRBV20-1	NA	NA	TRBJ1-2	TGCAGTGCTCGGTTGAGGGGCTACACCTTC	CSARLRGYTF
TRBV6-5	TRBD1	NA	TRBJ2-7	TGTGCCAGCAGAACGCCAGGGGGCCACGAGCAGTACTTC	CASRTPGGHEQYF
TRBV12-3/TRBV12-4	NA	NA	TRBJ1-1	TGTGCCAGCAGTTTGGCAGTGAACACTGAAGCTTTCTTT	CASSLAVNTEAFF
TRBV4-2	TRBD2	NA	TRBJ2-1	TGTGCCAGCAGCCAAGACTCCTTACTAGCGGGGGGGCATGATGAGCAGTTCTTC	CASSQDSLLAGGHDEQFF
TRBV28	TRBD2	NA	TRBJ2-3	TGTGCCAGCAGCCCTAGCGGGAGGACCCCTGATAGCACAGATACGCAGTATTTT	CASSPSGRTPDSTDTQYF
TRBV28	NA	NA	TRBJ1-6	TGTGCCAGCAGTTTTGTTTCGGGGGGCATGGATTCACCCCTCCACTTT	CASSFVSGGMDSPLHF
TRBV6-6	NA	NA	TRBJ2-1	TGTGCCAGCGTCCGGACGTGGGGCGAGCAGTTCTTC	CASVRTWGEQFF
TRBV19	TRBD1	NA	TRBJ1-2	TGTGCCAGTAGGGAGGACAGGGCACTTTTTTCTAACTATGGCTACACCTTC	CASREDRALFSNYGYTF
TRBV7-8	TRBD2	NA	TRBJ2-7	TGTGCCAGCAGCCCCCTAAGTGGGGGGGTTGGCGAGCAGTACTTC	CASSPLSGGVGEQYF
TRBV10-1	NA	NA	TRBJ1-6	TGCGCCAGCAGCTACAGGAATTCACCCCTCCACTTT	CASSYRNSPLHF
TRBV7-2	TRBD1	few	TRBJ2-7	TGTGCCAGCAGCTCCGGGACAGGGCTAAACGAGCAGTACTTC	CASSSGTGLNEQYF
TRBV11-1	NA	NA	TRBJ2-1	TGTGCCAGCAGCTTAGGAGGGAACTCCTACAATGAGCAGTTCTTC	CASSLGGNSYNEQFF
TRBV30	TRBD1	NA	TRBJ1-3	TGTGCCTGGAGTGGACAGGGGTACACCATATATTTT	CAWSGQGYTIYF
TRBV5-4	TRBD2	NA	TRBJ2-5	TGTGCCAGCAGCTTGGTGGCGGGGGGAGGGGAGACCCAGTACTTC	CASSLVAGGGETQYF